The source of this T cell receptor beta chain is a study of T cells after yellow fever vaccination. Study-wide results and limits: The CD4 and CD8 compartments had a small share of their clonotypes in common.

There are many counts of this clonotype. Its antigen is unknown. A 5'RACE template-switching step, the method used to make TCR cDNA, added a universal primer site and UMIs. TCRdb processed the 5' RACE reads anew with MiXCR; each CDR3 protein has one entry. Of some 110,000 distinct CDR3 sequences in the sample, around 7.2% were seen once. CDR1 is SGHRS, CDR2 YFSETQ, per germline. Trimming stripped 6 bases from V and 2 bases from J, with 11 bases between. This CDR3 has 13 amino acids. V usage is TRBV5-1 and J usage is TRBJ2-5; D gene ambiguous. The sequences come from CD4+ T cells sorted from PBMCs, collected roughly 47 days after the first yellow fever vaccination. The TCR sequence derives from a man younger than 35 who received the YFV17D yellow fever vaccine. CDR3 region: CASTLGEQETQYF. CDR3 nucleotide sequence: TGCGCCAGCACTCTAGGCGAGCAAGAGACCCAGTACTTC.